The present entry profiles one TCR beta chain with its context. Its antigen is still unknown. An end of the junction differs from the germline gene, which may be a read error. For the second PCR, which ran for roughly 6 to 12 cycles, a sample-barcoded 5' primer and a J-beta primer mix were used. Tags on each cDNA molecule came from a template-switch adaptor with 12 random nucleotides. MiXCR was run by TCRdb on the 5' RACE reads, yielding one entry per CDR3 protein. The table shows approximately 1.5 million distinct CDR3 sequences, with roughly 43% occurring only once. These data originate in a study of blood T cells in healthy people across ages. Study-wide points: Versus aged donors, long-lived donors had higher diversity and more naive CD4+ cells.

Germline lookup yields CDR1 LGHNA and CDR2 YNFKEQ. This CDR3 has 16 residues. The J gene is TRBJ2-7, the V gene TRBV4-2; D gene uncertain. The receptor was derived from a woman between 18 and 29 years old in good health. Sample: blood. The CDR3 sequence: CAGSQDHNVFTYEQYF. For the CDR3, the DNA is TGTGCCGGCAGCCAAGACCACAACGTATTCACCTACGAGCAGTACTTC.